The rows below give T cell receptor beta chains drawn from one sample of a study of vaccination and CD4 T cells after COVID-19. No antigen has been assigned to these receptors. Each CDR3 protein is one row after TCRdb ran MiXCR on the PCR reads. The table includes 20,000 or so distinct CDR3 sequences, over 55% detected once. Sequences were derived from CD4+ T cells from blood, cultured in vitro, sampled after SARS-CoV-2 vaccination. The receptors were gathered from a human donor who had recovered from COVID-19. Both conserved end residues are part of each CDR3. The order of the fields is clone size, J gene, V gene, D gene, CDR3 protein, CDR3 DNA. A D gene is named only where the DNA matches it firmly. The size field is filled for only some rows; it gives once, few, many or a size class.

>few|TRBJ2-5|TRBV20-1|TRBD2
CSADKAGGQETQYF
TGCAGTGCTGATAAAGCGGGAGGCCAAGAGACCCAGTACTTC
>NA|TRBJ2-1|TRBV6-5|NA
CASSSLVSPYNEQFF
TGTGCCAGCAGTTCACTAGTATCCCCCTACAATGAGCAGTTCTTC
>once|TRBJ2-6|TRBV2|NA
CASRGVGSSGANVLTF
TGTGCCAGCAGGGGGGTGGGGAGCTCTGGGGCCAACGTCCTGACTTTC
>NA|TRBJ2-1|TRBV6-1|NA
CASSLRGGLLLTYNEQFF
TGTGCCAGCAGTCTCAGGGGGGGACTACTACTTACCTACAATGAGCAGTTCTTC
>NA|TRBJ1-1|TRBV7-9|NA
CASSLGGSQLLLEAFF
TGTGCCAGCAGCTTAGGTGGCTCCCAGTTACTACTTGAAGCTTTCTTT
>NA|TRBJ2-1|TRBV20-1|TRBD2
CSASGREPRGSYNEQFF
TGCAGTGCTAGCGGGAGGGAGCCCCGGGGGTCCTACAATGAGCAGTTCTTC
>NA|TRBJ2-5|TRBV7-7|NA
CASSLDLGTETQYF
TGTGCCAGCAGCTTAGACCTAGGTACTGAGACCCAGTACTTC
>NA|TRBJ1-3|TRBV6-1|TRBD1
CASSAGQLSSGNTIYF
TGTGCCAGCAGTGCGGGACAGCTCAGCTCTGGAAACACCATATATTTT
>NA|TRBJ2-7|TRBV7-9|NA
CASSLEWAVEQYF
TGTGCCAGCAGCTTAGAATGGGCAGTCGAGCAGTACTTC
>once|TRBJ2-7|TRBV7-2|TRBD1
CASSLQGAVYF
TGTGCCAGCAGCCTACAGGGGGCGGTATACTTC
>NA|TRBJ2-5|TRBV7-2|TRBD2
CASSLQAGDQETQYF
TGTGCCAGCAGCTTACAAGCGGGAGACCAAGAGACCCAGTACTTC
>NA|TRBJ2-5|TRBV15|TRBD1
CATSSYRGTETQYF
TGTGCCACCAGCAGCTACAGGGGGACGGAGACCCAGTACTTC
>NA|TRBJ2-3|TRBV20-1|TRBD2
CSARDPRGGTDTQYF
TGCAGTGCTAGAGACCCTCGGGGGGGCACAGATACGCAGTATTTT
>once|TRBJ2-6|TRBV7-2|NA
CASSLPGANVLTF
TGTGCCAGCAGCCTCCCCGGGGCCAACGTCCTGACTTTC
>NA|TRBJ1-5|TRBV11-2|NA
CASSLGAGHQPQHF
TGTGCCAGCAGCTTAGGGGCAGGGCATCAGCCCCAGCATTTT
>NA|TRBJ2-1|TRBV2|TRBD2
CASSAEAGGGYNEQFF
TGTGCCAGCAGCGCCGAGGCTGGCGGGGGGTACAATGAGCAGTTCTTC
>NA|TRBJ1-5|TRBV7-9|NA
CASRSLTLFNQPQHF
TGTGCCAGCAGATCCTTGACGTTATTCAATCAGCCCCAGCATTTT
>medium-sized|TRBJ1-5|TRBV7-2|NA
CASSLRGNQPQHF
TGTGCCAGCAGCTTACGGGGGAATCAGCCCCAGCATTTT
>once|TRBJ1-1|TRBV20-1|TRBD1
CSARGDRENTEAFF
TGCAGTGCTAGGGGGGACAGGGAGAACACTGAAGCTTTCTTT
>NA|TRBJ1-1|TRBV4-1|NA
CASSLTVRVGNTEAFF
TGCGCCAGCAGTCTCACAGTAAGGGTAGGGAACACTGAAGCTTTCTTT
>few|TRBJ2-3|TRBV20-1|NA
CSARVTHFRQGPDTQYF
TGCAGTGCTAGAGTCACCCACTTTCGTCAGGGTCCAGATACGCAGTATTTT
>few|TRBJ1-2|TRBV10-3|TRBD1
CAISDPGTGPNYGYTF
TGTGCCATCAGTGACCCCGGGACAGGGCCCAACTATGGCTACACCTTC
>NA|TRBJ1-5|TRBV10-1|TRBD1
CASNETGGCPYSNQPQHF
TGCGCCAGCAACGAGACAGGGGGCTGCCCCTATAGCAATCAGCCCCAGCATTTT
>NA|TRBJ2-5|TRBV7-9|TRBD1
CASSLIGRGMETQYF
TGTGCCAGCAGCTTAATTGGCAGGGGGATGGAGACCCAGTACTTC
>few|TRBJ1-5|TRBV6-1|TRBD1
CASSPRGQNSNQPQHF
TGTGCCAGCAGTCCAAGGGGACAGAATAGCAATCAGCCCCAGCATTTT
>NA|TRBJ2-3|TRBV7-2|TRBD1
CASSLVQGVADTQYF
TGTGCCAGCAGCTTAGTCCAGGGGGTGGCAGATACGCAGTATTTT